The clone carrying this T cell receptor (beta chain) was counted at least ten times. This sample was included in a study of T-cell memory formation after mild COVID-19. The V segment lost 3 bases and the J segment 6 bases; nucleotides outside the gene matches: 12. The CDR3 is made up of 16 amino acids. Germline V gives CDR1 LGHNA, CDR2 YNFKEQ. TCRdb independently ran MiXCR on the 5' RACE reads; one entry per CDR3 protein. The data show around 450,000 distinct CDR3 sequences, approximately 24% seen once. The rearrangement uses TRBV4-2 and TRBJ2-7; 9 nucleotides align to TRBD2. The receptor comes from an adult woman who had mild COVID-19 (a few samples of this study predate the infection). Cell type and time point are not known. Sequences were obtained from PBMCs or a T cell subset sorted from them (not recorded which). CDR3 sequence reads: CASSQAGTSFPGEQYF. The CDR3 bases are TGTGCCAGCAGCCAGGCCGGGACTAGCTTCCCGGGCGAGCAGTACTTC.